Detailed here is one T cell receptor beta chain. Per the authors' pipeline: Reference gene primer amplification gave nucleated cell count estimates. TCRdb keeps only in-frame clones here, not all; method: immunoSEQ multiplex PCR. That table furnishes V, J and clone size, whereas the DNA furnished D and trimming. The sample shows 57,000 or so clones, approximately 80% of them seen only once. This sample was taken from a study of blood T cell repertoires in COVID-19. Across the study: In each case, the material was cDNA or gDNA derived from T cells, B-cell-depleted T cells, or PBMCs.

Trimming shortened V by 7 bases and J by 7 bases, and 18 bases separated the two germline ends. This CDR3 spans 15 amino acids. Germline loops: CDR1 SGHRS, CDR2 YFSETQ. The sequenced sample consisted of peripheral blood. J is TRBJ1-6 and V is TRBV5-1; D may be TRBD1 (5 bases). The clonotype was recovered from a man in his 60s with acute or convalescent COVID-19. The CDR3 region has the DNA TGCGCCAGCTCAACGACGGGACTTAGGAATTCACCCCTCCACTTT. It encodes CASSTTGLRNSPLHF. The whole variable domain, filled in from reference TRBV5-1 and TRBJ1-6, reads KAGVTQTPRYLIKTRGQQVTLSCSPISGHRSVSWYQQTPGQGLQFLFEYFSETQRNKGNFPGRFSGRQFSNSRSEMNVSTLELGDSALYLCASSTTGLRNSPLHFGNGTRLTVT.